This T cell receptor beta chain originates from a study of T cell responses to AZD1222 COVID-19 vaccine. From germline, CDR1 is SGHVS and CDR2 FNYEAQ. This CDR3 spans 15 amino acids. The ends lost 5 bases at V and 1 base at J; junction bases unmatched: 4. With respect to this clone: Antigen unknown.

Produced via immunoSEQ multiplex PCR; TCRdb's table is partial and in-frame only. The sample yields tens of thousands of clones, over 85% seen once. Study-wide results and limits: Compared with day 0, the breadth and depth of the Spike-specific TCR repertoire rose significantly after two doses of AZD1222.

The sequencing used peripheral blood, collected on day 0 of AZD1222 vaccination. The receptor was isolated from an adult in good health. This chain connects TRBV7-6 to TRBJ1-1; 10 bases line up with TRBD1. CDR3 residues: CASSPRTGGNTEAFF. DNA for the CDR3: TGTGCCAGCAGCCCGCGGACAGGGGGGAACACTGAAGCTTTCTTT.